This T cell receptor beta chain stems from a study of a mutant IDH1 vaccine in newly diagnosed glioma. About the research overall: The study gave patients eight vaccinations in weeks 1, 3, 5, 7, 11, 15, 19, 23. Most had both radiotherapy and temozolomide beforehand; others had only one.

Time point: week 23, last vaccination. Every vaccination contained 300 ug of the mutant IDH1 20-mer peptide and was paired with topical imiquimod. Profiled with immunoSEQ multiplex PCR; TCRdb holds only in-frame clones, not every one. This table has 25,000 to 35,000 clones, less than 90% appearing once. To note about this clone: Its antigen is currently unknown.

The germline gives CDR1 KGHSH, CDR2 LQKENI. The CDR3 has 15 amino acids. V lost 0 bases and J lost 1, with 9 bases in between. This receptor was taken from a woman aged 18-29 years with glioma. Specimen: PBMCs, collected from a glioma patient whose treatment included an IDH1 peptide vaccine. J is TRBJ1-1 and V is TRBV18; D call uncertain. For the CDR3, the DNA is TGTGCCAGCTCACCACCTAGGACTGAGAACACTGAAGCTTTCTTT. It translates to CASSPPRTENTEAFF. Full variable domain (outside the CDR3, taken from reference TRBV18 and TRBJ1-1): NAGVMQNPRHLVRRRGQEARLRCSPMKGHSHVYWYRQLPEEGLKFMVYLQKENIIDESGMPKERFSAEFPKEGPSILRIQQVVRGDSAAYFCASSPPRTENTEAFFGQGTRLTVV.